Listed here are 26 T cell receptor beta chains from one sample, sequenced in a study of cytomegalovirus exposure and HLA in healthy donors. Vbeta (60) and Jbeta (13) primers were used in the PCR. The assay was immunoSEQ multiplex PCR, and TCRdb's table has in-frame clones only and misses some. The sample has around 150,000 clones, 77% seen once. The sequenced sample consisted of PBMCs. Receptor source: a man aged 25-45 years in good health and CMV-seropositive.

This sequence joins TRBV10-1 and TRBJ1-1; D remains unclear. V gave up 3 bases and J gave up 4 bases, with 12 bases separating them. The CDR3 has 14 amino acids. Germline lookup yields CDR1 WNHNN and CDR2 SYGVQD (reference sequence). The CDR3 bases are TGCGCCAGCAGTGATTCAGGCTACGCCACTGAAGCTTTCTTT. Protein product: CASSDSGYATEAFF.

The chain is built from TRBV28 and TRBJ1-2; D is undetermined. Germline-derived CDR1 and CDR2 are MDHEN and SYDVKM. The length of the CDR3 is 12 residues. The V and J ends lost 5 bases and 2 bases respectively, with 6 bases between them. CDR3: CASSPSNYGYTF. CDR3 DNA: TGTGCCAGCAGTCCCTCCAACTATGGCTACACCTTC.

This clone appeared a single time. The chain couples TRBV20-1 to TRBJ1-1; perhaps TRBD1 as D (5 bases). The CDR3 runs to 11 residues. Germline CDR1 reads DFQATT; CDR2 reads SNEGSKA (reference sequence). DNA for the CDR3: TGCGGGTTACAGGTGAACACTGAAGCTTTCTTT. Translated, it gives CGLQVNTEAFF.

V usage is TRBV28 and J usage is TRBJ2-3; 10 nucleotides agree with TRBD2. Germline values: CDR1 MDHEN, CDR2 SYDVKM. J gave up 7 bases and V 7 bases, and 8 bases lay outside the gene matches. CDR3 length equals 14 residues. CDR3 sequence (DNA): TGTGCCAGCACGCGACTAGCGGGCGCCCATACGCAGTATTTT. This encodes CASTRLAGAHTQYF.

The rearrangement joins TRBV27 to TRBJ1-5; perhaps TRBD1 as D (6 bases). Between the trimmed V and J ends, which lost 4 bases and 6 bases, there was a span of 10 bases. The CDR3 is 13 residues long. The germline V gene encodes CDR1 MNHEY and CDR2 SMNVEV (reference sequence). DNA of the CDR3: TGTGCCAGCAGTTGGGGGGGCACTCAGCCCCAGCATTTT. Translating gives CASSWGGTQPQHF.

J is TRBJ1-5 and V is TRBV7-2; D not certain. Germline CDR1 SGHTA, CDR2 FQGNSA. The CDR3 extends over 14 amino acids. Trimming stripped 5 bases from V and 5 bases from J, with 13 bases between. The CDR3 nucleotides are TGTGCCAGCAGCCGTGGAGGGCTGTATCAGCCCCAGCATTTT. Translation gives CASSRGGLYQPQHF.

This rearrangement joins TRBV12-5 to TRBJ1-3; a weak D match, TRBD1 (5 bases). CDR1 is LGHNT and CDR2 is FRNRAP in the germline V gene. The CDR3 has 17 amino acids. V lost 4 bases and J 0 bases, leaving 16 bases between the germline ends. Here the CDR3 DNA reads TGTGCTAGTGGTTCCAGTGGGGGGTTACTCTCTGGAAACACCATATATTTT. Translated, it gives CASGSSGGLLSGNTIYF.

This clone was seen a handful of times. The chain is built from TRBV7-3 and TRBJ1-1, with a weak D call TRBD1 (5 bases). The CDR3 runs 16 residues. Trimming shortened V by 1 base and J by 2 bases, and 14 bases separated the two germline ends. Per the germline V gene, CDR1 is SGHTA and CDR2 is FQGTGA. Here the CDR3 reads CASSLRPAGFNTEAFF. CDR3 sequence (DNA): TGTGCCAGCAGCTTAAGGCCCGCAGGGTTTAACACTGAAGCTTTCTTT.

The chain is built from TRBV15 and TRBJ1-4, with a weak D call TRBD1 (6 bases). V was clipped by 3 bases and J by 11 bases, with 16 bases between them. This CDR3 has 14 amino acids. CDR1 is LNHNV, CDR2 YYDKDF, per germline (reference sequence). CDR3 nucleotides: TGTGCCACCAGCAGGGAACAGGGATTGGGGAAACTGTTTTTT. This encodes CATSREQGLGKLFF. The full variable domain, completed using reference TRBV15 and TRBJ1-4, is DAMVIQNPRYQVTQFGKPVTLSCSQTLNHNVMYWYQQKSSQAPKLLFHYYDKDFNNEADTPDNFQSRRPNTSFCFLDIRSPGLGDTAMYLCATSREQGLGKLFFGSGTQLSVL.

The chain uses TRBV7-3 and TRBJ2-3; D is ambiguous. CDR3 length equals 15 residues. CDR1 and CDR2 (germline): SGHTA, FQGTGA. V lost 1 base, J lost 1 base, and 9 bases lay in between. CDR3 nucleotide sequence: TGTGCCAGCAGCTTAAGTGGGCTCGGCACAGATACGCAGTATTTT. Its translation: CASSLSGLGTDTQYF.

V gene TRBV7-9 combines with J gene TRBJ1-5; D remains ambiguous. The CDR3 covers 12 residues. From germline, CDR1 is SEHNR and CDR2 FQNEAQ (reference sequence). Trimming left V 5 bases short and J 4 bases short, with 6 bases between. CDR3 sequence reads: CASSTNNQPQHF. CDR3 nucleotide sequence: TGTGCCAGCAGCACAAATAATCAGCCCCAGCATTTT.

This chain uses TRBV5-1 with TRBJ1-1; 7 bases fit TRBD1. The CDR3 length is 17 residues. With V trimmed by 4 bases and J by 0 bases, 12 bases remained unmatched. CDR1 and CDR2 (germline): SGHRS, YFSETQ. CDR3 amino acids: CASSPRDSHIMNTEAFF. The CDR3, as DNA: TGCGCCAGCAGCCCCCGGGACAGCCACATTATGAACACTGAAGCTTTCTTT.

The V gene is TRBV9, the J gene TRBJ1-4, with D possibly TRBD1 on 6 matching bases. This CDR3 contains 16 residues. Germline V gene sequence: CDR1 SGDLS, CDR2 YYNGEE. The germline V and J ends were trimmed by 3 bases and 7 bases, with 19 bases remaining between them. The CDR3 region is CASSAATGGLGEKLFF. The CDR3 region has the DNA TGTGCCAGCAGCGCAGCCACGGGGGGCCTGGGTGAAAAACTGTTTTTT.

CDR3 nucleotide sequence: TGCGCCAGCAGCCCAAGGACAGGGGACGGTCAGCCCCAGCATTTT. Translated: CASSPRTGDGQPQHF. V gene TRBV5-1 combines with J gene TRBJ1-5; TRBD1 aligns across 9 bases. Per the germline V gene, CDR1 is SGHRS and CDR2 is YFSETQ. V shed 4 bases, J shed 6 bases, and the junction held 8 bases outside the gene matches. The CDR3 runs to 15 residues.

The chain links TRBV6-5 to TRBJ1-6; 7 nucleotides match TRBD1. This CDR3 is built from 14 residues. The germline gives CDR1 MNHEY, CDR2 SVGAGI. Trimming at V came to 5 bases and at J to 9 bases, leaving 7 bases not matched to a gene. The CDR3 sequence is CASSDRDRASPLHF. The CDR3 DNA reads as TGTGCCAGCAGTGACCGGGACAGAGCTTCACCCCTCCACTTT.

The CDR3 spells CAWSVGTGGRQPQHF. CDR3 nucleotides: TGTGCCTGGAGTGTAGGGACAGGGGGCCGCCAGCCCCAGCATTTT. V gene TRBV30 combines with J gene TRBJ1-5, with 12 bases aligning to TRBD1. With V trimmed by 0 bases and J by 7 bases, 4 bases remained unmatched. Germline CDR1 and CDR2: GTSNPN and SVGIG (reference sequence). The CDR3 totals 15 residues.

The CDR3 sequence: CASSPGQGGGQETQYF. The CDR3 coding sequence is TGCGCCAGCAGCCCAGGACAGGGGGGGGGTCAAGAGACCCAGTACTTC. V and J are TRBV5-1 and TRBJ2-5, with TRBD1 matching over 10 bases. With 4 bases clipped from V and 2 bases from J, the junction kept 8 bases outside the gene matches. The germline gives CDR1 SGHRS, CDR2 YFSETQ. This CDR3 is 16 amino acids long. The full variable domain, its missing parts supplied by reference TRBV5-1 and TRBJ2-5, is KAGVTQTPRYLIKTRGQQVTLSCSPISGHRSVSWYQQTPGQGLQFLFEYFSETQRNKGNFPGRFSGRQFSNSRSEMNVSTLELGDSALYLCASSPGQGGGQETQYFGPGTRLLVL.

In the case of this clone: Other DNA sequences in this specimen translate into the identical CDR3. The chain recombines TRBV6-4 with TRBJ2-1; tentative D call: TRBD2 (6 bases). The CDR3 has 13 residues. Looked up from germline, CDR1 is MRHNA and CDR2 is SNTAGT. V lost 3 bases and J 3 bases, leaving 6 bases between the germline ends. The CDR3 spells CASSEGLYNEQFF. The CDR3 DNA reads TGTGCCAGCAGTGAGGGACTCTACAATGAGCAGTTCTTC.

The chain couples TRBV5-6 to TRBJ2-3; D might be TRBD2 (6 bases). Looked up from germline, CDR1 is SGHDT and CDR2 is YYEEEE. This CDR3 spans 15 amino acids. Trimming stripped 6 bases from V and 2 bases from J, with 16 bases between. In DNA, the CDR3 is TGTGCCAGCACCCGGGGAGGACGACTCACAGATACGCAGTATTTT. This encodes CASTRGGRLTDTQYF.

This clone was detected a few times. The V and J genes are TRBV12-5 and TRBJ2-1; TRBD1 matches 10 bases. V shed 1 base, J shed 7 bases, and the junction held 4 bases outside the gene matches. The CDR3 length is 15 residues. Per the germline V gene, CDR1 is LGHNT and CDR2 is FRNRAP. The CDR3 reads CASGLGDRGGNEQFF. DNA of the CDR3: TGTGCTAGTGGTTTGGGGGACAGGGGTGGTAATGAGCAGTTCTTC.

The V call is TRBV9, the J call TRBJ2-3, with TRBD2 matching 9 bases. The V gene's germline CDR1 is SGDLS and CDR2 YYNGEE. The CDR3 extends over 15 amino acids. V was pared by 0 bases and J by 7 bases, with 6 bases of the junction left unmatched. Written as DNA, the CDR3 is TGTGCCAGCAGCGTAGGAGGAGCGGGGGGAAATACGCAGTATTTT. Translated, it gives CASSVGGAGGNTQYF.

The CDR3 sequence is CASSDPGVRQPQHF. In nucleotides, the CDR3 is TGTGCCAGCAGCGACCCAGGGGTTCGGCAGCCCCAGCATTTT. The chain employs TRBV6-6 and TRBJ1-5; maybe TRBD1 (6 bases). Germline lookup yields CDR1 MNHNY and CDR2 SVGAGI (reference sequence). With 6 bases removed from V and 7 bases from J, the gap between germline ends came to 16 bases. This CDR3 has 14 residues.

The chain is built from TRBV6-5 and TRBJ1-5; D remains ambiguous. The germline V gene has CDR1 MNHEY and CDR2 SVGAGI. The V and J ends lost 2 bases and 1 base respectively, with 9 bases between them. There are 15 residues in the CDR3. The CDR3 sequence is CASSYVRGSNQPQHF. CDR3 DNA: TGTGCCAGCAGTTACGTCCGAGGGAGCAATCAGCCCCAGCATTTT.

The rearrangement links TRBV18 to TRBJ2-7; TRBD1 is a possible D gene (5 bases). Trimming stripped 4 bases from V and 7 bases from J, with 8 bases between. The CDR3 runs to 11 residues. Germline V gives CDR1 KGHSH, CDR2 LQKENI. The CDR3 is CASSHDREQYF. The CDR3 bases are TGTGCCAGCTCACACGACAGAGAGCAGTACTTC. Filled out from reference TRBV18 and TRBJ2-7, the complete variable domain reads NAGVMQNPRHLVRRRGQEARLRCSPMKGHSHVYWYRQLPEEGLKFMVYLQKENIIDESGMPKERFSAEFPKEGPSILRIQQVVRGDSAAYFCASSHDREQYFGPGTRLTVT.

The chain carries TRBV4-1 and TRBJ2-1, with D tentatively TRBD2 (6 bases). V dropped 2 bases and J dropped 4 bases, with 18 bases sitting between them. Germline V gene lookup returns CDR1 MGHRA and CDR2 YSYEKL. The CDR3 runs 17 residues. CDR3 amino acids: CASSQYLATSLYNEQFF. In DNA form, the CDR3 reads TGCGCCAGCAGCCAATATTTAGCCACTAGCCTTTACAATGAGCAGTTCTTC.

This sequence joins TRBV5-4 and TRBJ1-1, with 7 bases identical to TRBD1. The V and J ends lost 0 bases and 2 bases, in that order; junction bases with no gene match: 4. CDR1 and CDR2 from the germline V gene are SGHNT and YYREEE (reference sequence). The CDR3 has 15 residues. Here the CDR3 reads CASSLDQGGNTEAFF. The CDR3, as DNA: TGTGCCAGCAGCTTGGACCAGGGGGGTAACACTGAAGCTTTCTTT. The whole variable domain, remainder taken from reference TRBV5-4 and TRBJ1-1, is ETGVTQSPTHLIKTRGQQVTLRCSSQSGHNTVSWYQQALGQGPQFIFQYYREEENGRGNFPPRFSGLQFPNYSSELNVNALELDDSALYLCASSLDQGGNTEAFFGQGTRLTVV.